The next 5 T cell receptor beta chains were all read from a single sample in a study of T-cell memory formation after mild COVID-19. TCRdb redid the calling of the 5' RACE reads with MiXCR, one entry per CDR3 protein. This sample has more than 85,000 distinct CDR3 sequences, with around 10% found just once. The material sequenced was PBMCs or a T cell subset sorted from them (not recorded which). These receptors were taken from a man in his late teens or twenties who had mild COVID-19 (a few samples of this study predate the infection). Cell type and time point are not known.

The sample holds a few counts of this clonotype. The gene calls are TRBV4-2 and TRBJ1-5; perhaps TRBD1 as D (6 bases). Germline lookup yields CDR1 LGHNA and CDR2 YNFKEQ. The CDR3 is 15 amino acids. V lost 2 bases and J lost 5, with 13 bases in between. CDR3 amino acids: CASSQRTGLDQPQHF. The CDR3 DNA follows: TGTGCCAGCAGCCAACGCACAGGGTTAGATCAGCCCCAGCATTTT.

This clonotype appeared a few times. The chain combines TRBV7-2 with TRBJ1-1; weak D call: TRBD1 (5 bases). The CDR3 spans 15 residues. The germline gives CDR1 SGHTA, CDR2 FQGNSA. Trimming took off 1 base at V and 1 base at J, with 10 bases between the two ends. The DNA for the CDR3 is TGTGCCAGCAGCTTAGGGGGGGGACCGAACACTGAAGCTTTCTTT. It codes for CASSLGGGPNTEAFF.

This clonotype was found a few times. V is TRBV6-2 or TRBV6-3 and J is TRBJ2-1; perhaps TRBD1 as D (5 bases). This CDR3 region has 16 residues. Germline V CDR1 and CDR2: MNHEY, SVGEGT. The V end lost 5 bases, the J end lost 2 bases, and 16 bases lay between the germline ends. Here the CDR3 reads CASSAMDTLPYNEQFF. DNA of the CDR3: TGTGCCAGCAGTGCTATGGACACCCTCCCCTACAATGAGCAGTTCTTC.

At least ten counts were recorded for this clonotype. The chain links TRBV7-3 to TRBJ2-5; D is perhaps TRBD2 (7 bases). CDR1 is SGHTA, CDR2 FQGTGA, per germline. This CDR3 region has 15 residues. The V gene lost 1 base and the J gene lost 2 bases, with 11 bases spanning the gap. DNA for the CDR3: TGTGCCAGCAGCTTAAGCGGGGGCGAACAAGAGACCCAGTACTTC. Its protein is CASSLSGGEQETQYF.

This clonotype was seen a handful of times. J is TRBJ1-2 and V is TRBV27, with 10 positions matching TRBD1. This CDR3 comprises 15 residues. V shed 3 bases and J 5 bases; nucleotides not matched to a gene: 6. Germline assignment: CDR1 MNHEY and CDR2 SMNVEV (reference sequence). CDR3 residues: CASSLTGGLMYGYTF. The DNA of the CDR3 is TGTGCCAGCAGTTTGACAGGGGGCTTGATGTATGGCTACACCTTC.